The 23 T cell receptor beta chains given below trace back to one sample, sequenced in a study of beta chain features in type 1 diabetes. Notes on the study in general: Moderate yet significant TCRB CDR3 shortening was seen in Type 1 diabetes patients in all four CD4+ subsets.

Expressed TCRB transcripts were sequenced because the isolated RNA had all been reverse transcribed beforehand. Assay: immunoSEQ multiplex PCR; the TCRdb copy retains only in-frame clones and omits some. Counted here are roughly 350,000 clones, over 9% occurring once; the ten biggest clones make up 0.6%. No cognate antigen is known for these TCRs. The sequencing sample was made of central memory CD4+ T cells from blood. These receptors all stem from a young man with type 1 diabetes.

The sample holds a few counts of this clone. This rearrangement joins TRBV30 to TRBJ2-2; 9 nucleotides align to TRBD1. CDR1 GTSNPN and CDR2 SVGIG come from the germline V gene (reference sequence). V lost 7 bases to trimming and J lost 7 bases; unmatched junction nucleotides: 10. This CDR3 has 14 amino acids. The CDR3 reads CAYLNRGRSGELFF. The DNA for the CDR3 is TGTGCCTACCTAAACAGGGGGCGCAGCGGGGAGCTGTTTTTT.

As to this clone: The same CDR3 also results from other DNA sequences found in this sample. The V gene is TRBV29-1, the J gene TRBJ2-7; D remains unclear. The germline gives CDR1 SQVTM, CDR2 ANQGSEA. V was shortened by 4 bases and J by 7 bases, with 8 bases between the two germline ends. The length of the CDR3 is 10 residues. The CDR3 nucleotides read TGCAGCGTTGTAGGGCGAGAGCAGTACTTC. It yields the protein CSVVGREQYF.

In its sample, this clone was seen many times. The sample contains more than one DNA sequence encoding this CDR3. The chain recombines TRBV5-1 with TRBJ2-1; 7 bases fit TRBD1. The germline V gene encodes CDR1 SGHRS and CDR2 YFSETQ. The CDR3 length is 17 residues. V shed 0 bases, J shed 0 bases, and the junction held 6 bases outside the gene matches. The CDR3 region has the DNA TGCGCCAGCAGCTTGGGGGCAGGGGGTGTCTCCTACAATGAGCAGTTCTTC. Amino acids: CASSLGAGGVSYNEQFF.

The genes are TRBV6-5 and TRBJ2-7; 7 bases fit TRBD2. Germline V lookup: CDR1 MNHEY, CDR2 SVGAGI. This CDR3 comprises 11 residues. V was pared by 5 bases and J by 6 bases, with 1 base of the junction left unmatched. The CDR3 sequence: CASSTGGEQYF. For the CDR3, the DNA is TGTGCCAGCAGTACGGGGGGCGAGCAGTACTTC.

This clone came up a few times. The chain employs TRBV11-3 and TRBJ2-7, with 8 bases lining up with TRBD2. The CDR3 sequence is 14 residues long. The V and J ends lost 0 bases and 9 bases, in that order; junction bases with no gene match: 7. CDR1 and CDR2 from the germline V gene are SGHNT and YENEEA. CDR3 sequence (DNA): TGTGCCAGCAGCTTAGAAGGGACTAGAGGAACGCAGTACTTC. Translating it yields CASSLEGTRGTQYF. The whole variable domain, filled in from reference TRBV11-3 and TRBJ2-7, reads EAGVVQSPRYKIIEKKQPVAFWCNPISGHNTLYWYLQNLGQGPELLIRYENEEAVDDSQLPKDRFSAERLKGVDSTLKIQPAELGDSAVYLCASSLEGTRGTQYFGPGTRLTVT.

This chain uses TRBV14 with TRBJ2-7; 7 bases match TRBD2. CDR1 SGHDN and CDR2 FVKESK come from the germline V gene. The length of the CDR3 is 15 residues. The V segment lost 3 bases and the J segment 4 bases; nucleotides outside the gene matches: 9. The CDR3 protein is CASSQMETSRYEQYF. CDR3 sequence (DNA): TGTGCCAGCAGCCAGATGGAGACTAGCCGGTACGAGCAGTACTTC.

This clone was counted only a few times. This chain joins TRBV7-6 and TRBJ2-7; 7 bases fit TRBD1. CDR1 and CDR2 from the germline V gene are SGHVS and FNYEAQ. V dropped 5 bases and J dropped 4; count of bases not matched to a gene: 8. There are 14 residues in the CDR3. The CDR3 DNA follows: TGTGCCAGCAGCCCGCCGGGACAGAGTTACGAGCAGTACTTC. It is translated as CASSPPGQSYEQYF.

This clone was seen many times. The chain recombines TRBV4-3 with TRBJ2-1; D may correspond to TRBD1 or TRBD2 (5 bases each). The CDR3 runs to 14 residues. Trimming removed 1 base at V and 8 bases at J, with 12 bases between. Germline values: CDR1 LGHNA, CDR2 YSLEER. CDR3 residues: CASSQGGRRYEQFF. The CDR3 nucleotides are TGCGCCAGCAGCCAAGGGGGACGGCGTTATGAGCAGTTCTTC.

This chain uses TRBV9 with TRBJ2-7; 10 nucleotides match TRBD2. Germline V gene data show CDR1 as SGDLS and CDR2 as YYNGEE. This CDR3 has 16 residues. After removal of 0 bases from V and 0 bases from J, the junction contained 3 bases not matched to a gene. Written as DNA, the CDR3 is TGTGCCAGCAGCGTAGGGCTAGCGGGAGCCTCCTACGAGCAGTACTTC. This sequence encodes CASSVGLAGASYEQYF.

The chain carries TRBV5-4 and TRBJ1-1; D gene unclear. The V gene's germline CDR1 is SGHNT and CDR2 YYREEE (reference sequence). CDR3 size: 13 residues. V lost 2 bases and J 1 base, leaving 6 bases between the germline ends. In nucleotides, the CDR3 is TGTGCCAGCAGCTTAGAGGGGAACACTGAAGCTTTCTTT. This codes for CASSLEGNTEAFF. Full variable domain (missing parts from reference TRBV5-4 and TRBJ1-1): ETGVTQSPTHLIKTRGQQVTLRCSSQSGHNTVSWYQQALGQGPQFIFQYYREEENGRGNFPPRFSGLQFPNYSSELNVNALELDDSALYLCASSLEGNTEAFFGQGTRLTVV.

This clone has ten or more counts. This chain uses TRBV28 with TRBJ2-5; D not certain. The germline V and J ends were trimmed by 7 bases and 4 bases, with 10 bases remaining between them. CDR3 length equals 12 residues. Germline V lookup: CDR1 MDHEN, CDR2 SYDVKM. The CDR3, as DNA: TGTGCCAGCAAGGAGACAACAGAGACCCAGTACTTC. Translated, it gives CASKETTETQYF.

The sample holds a few counts of this clone. This rearrangement joins TRBV5-1 to TRBJ2-1; weak D call: TRBD2 (7 bases). CDR3 length equals 16 residues. Trimming left V 4 bases short and J 7 bases short, with 21 bases between. CDR1 and CDR2 (germline): SGHRS, YFSETQ. CDR3 DNA: TGCGCCAGCAGCCCCGGGGAGGCGGGGGCGAGGAATGAGCAGTTCTTC. Translating gives CASSPGEAGARNEQFF.

The J gene is TRBJ2-5, the V gene TRBV30, with a possible D match to TRBD1 (5 bases). The CDR3 has 15 residues. Germline V gene sequence: CDR1 GTSNPN, CDR2 SVGIG (reference sequence). V lost 0 bases, J lost 5 bases, and 16 bases lay in between. The CDR3 loop is CAWSVPGQGRETQYF. CDR3 sequence (DNA): TGTGCCTGGAGTGTACCCGGGCAGGGAAGGGAGACCCAGTACTTC.

This rearrangement joins TRBV30 to TRBJ1-1; D gene uncertain. The CDR3 contains 15 residues. The V gene lost 2 bases and the J gene lost 5 bases, with 18 bases spanning the gap. Per germline, CDR1 GTSNPN and CDR2 SVGIG (reference sequence). The CDR3 region has the DNA TGTGCCTGGAGTAAGGTTCGTCTGGGAGGGACTGAAGCTTTCTTT. Protein sequence: CAWSKVRLGGTEAFF.

This clone was picked up a small number of times. The chain is built from TRBV28 and TRBJ2-7; perhaps TRBD2 as D (6 bases). V lost 6 bases, J lost 0 bases, and 15 bases lay in between. CDR3 size: 15 residues. The germline V gene has CDR1 MDHEN and CDR2 SYDVKM. The CDR3 region is CASSRRDLYSYEQYF. For the CDR3, the DNA is TGTGCCAGCAGCCGCCGGGACTTATACTCCTACGAGCAGTACTTC.

The sample holds many counts of this clone. The chain combines TRBV7-9 with TRBJ2-2; the match to TRBD2 covers 12 bases. Trimming cost V 5 bases and J 6 bases; bases outside gene matches: 4. Germline V lookup: CDR1 SEHNR, CDR2 FQNEAQ (reference sequence). The CDR3 has 15 amino acids. CDR3 in amino acids: CASSTTSGSPGELFF. In nucleotides, the CDR3 is TGTGCCAGCAGCACGACTAGCGGGAGTCCCGGGGAGCTGTTTTTT.

This clone has just a few counts. Other DNA sequences in this specimen translate into the identical CDR3. The chain carries TRBV7-2 and TRBJ2-7; no definite D call. Trimming shortened V by 4 bases and J by 3 bases, and 4 bases separated the two germline ends. The length of the CDR3 is 11 residues. Germline CDR1 reads SGHTA; CDR2 reads FQGNSA. The DNA of the CDR3 is TGTGCCAGCAGCTCCTTCTACGAGCAGTACTTC. Residues: CASSSFYEQYF.

J is TRBJ1-2 and V is TRBV7-9; 9 bases line up with TRBD1. Unmatched junction bases numbered 4, after V lost 4 bases and J lost 7 bases. Per the germline V gene, CDR1 is SEHNR and CDR2 is FQNEAQ (reference sequence). The CDR3 runs 13 residues. This CDR3 reads CASSSGTGLGYTF. As DNA, the CDR3 is TGTGCCAGCAGCTCCGGGACAGGGCTTGGCTACACCTTC.

The rearrangement joins TRBV5-6 to TRBJ1-5, with D unresolved. Germline CDR1 SGHDT, CDR2 YYEEEE. The V end lost 0 bases, the J end lost 0 bases, and 10 bases lay between the germline ends. The CDR3 length is 16 residues. The CDR3 here is CASSLGGPYSNQPQHF. CDR3 sequence (DNA): TGTGCCAGCAGCTTGGGAGGTCCTTATAGCAATCAGCCCCAGCATTTT.

This clone was seen a handful of times. The genes are TRBV5-6 and TRBJ1-1; 7 bases match TRBD1. CDR3 length: 13 residues. V dropped 3 bases and J dropped 1; count of bases not matched to a gene: 0. From germline, CDR1 is SGHDT and CDR2 YYEEEE. CDR3 DNA sequence: TGTGCCAGCAGCTGGGACAGGAACACTGAAGCTTTCTTT. The encoded protein is CASSWDRNTEAFF.

V and J are TRBV7-9 and TRBJ2-5; possibly TRBD1 for D (6 bases). The germline V gene encodes CDR1 SEHNR and CDR2 FQNEAQ (reference sequence). Trimming left V 3 bases short and J 0 bases short, with 11 bases between. The CDR3 has 15 residues. The CDR3 sequence is CASSLRTGYQETQYF. The CDR3 DNA follows: TGTGCCAGCAGCTTGCGCACAGGGTACCAAGAGACCCAGTACTTC.

This clone was counted ten times or more. The chain has TRBV28 and TRBJ2-1; D unclear. V was cut by 1 base and J by 9 bases, with 4 bases left in between. Germline loops: CDR1 MDHEN, CDR2 SYDVKM. This CDR3 contains 11 residues. The CDR3 here is CASSLFTEQFF. DNA of the CDR3: TGTGCCAGCAGTTTATTCACTGAGCAGTTCTTC.

This clone was recorded a few times. The chain has TRBV10-3 and TRBJ2-3, with TRBD2 matching 9 bases. V trimming: 10 bases; J trimming: 8 bases; junction bases outside the gene matches: 16. The CDR3 covers 15 residues. The germline V gene encodes CDR1 ENHRY and CDR2 SYGVKD. The CDR3 spells CASTVITAGGGTQYF. CDR3 nucleotides: TGTGCCAGCACTGTTATCACGGCGGGAGGGGGTACGCAGTATTTT.